The source of this T cell receptor (beta chain) is a study of Tregs in tolerant kidney transplant recipients. Study observations and caveats: Biological reproducibility was not directly addressed in this study. Antigen-driven expansion was suggested because donor-specific Tregs expanded more than all Tregs in tolerant patients.

With regard to this clone: Its antigen remains unknown.

Related graft donors supplied nonmyeloablative bone marrow transplants, and mixed chimerism was transient. Deletions cut 3 bases from V and 3 bases from J, with 18 bases between. The length of the CDR3 is 17 residues. CDR1 and CDR2 from the germline V gene are MGHRA and YSYEKL. The protocol was immunoSEQ multiplex PCR, while the TCRdb copy is restricted to in-frame clones and leaves out a portion. The sample yields 65,000 to 85,000 clones, more than 85% seen once. The chain carries TRBV4-1 and TRBJ2-4; a possible D gene is TRBD2 (7 bases). The receptor was isolated from a human patient who received a combined kidney and bone marrow transplant. Some of these T cells may belong to the graft donor. The sample consisted of CD4+ T cells from blood (PBMCs), taken 24 months after the transplant. In DNA form, the CDR3 reads TGCGCCAGCAGCCATCCCTCTAAGGGGGACTACAAAAACATTCAGTACTTC. This sequence encodes CASSHPSKGDYKNIQYF.